This entry lists 7 T cell receptor beta chains sequenced from one sample in a study of long-term antiretroviral therapy in people with HIV. It was version v3.0 of the immunoSEQ assay that was run at survey level. Assay: immunoSEQ multiplex PCR; the TCRdb copy retains only in-frame clones and omits some. The sample lists about 28,000 clones, 87% seen once, with more than 0.8% in the top ten. The source was unsorted PBMCs, collected 2 years after starting antiretroviral therapy. These receptors were collected from a man aged 50-60 years with HIV.

The gene calls are TRBV6-5 and TRBJ2-1; D is possibly TRBD2 (5 bases). Trimming pared 0 bases from V and 9 bases from J, leaving 12 bases between. Per germline, CDR1 MNHEY and CDR2 SVGAGI. The CDR3 length is 14 residues. Here the CDR3 reads CASSYSGEASEQFF. The CDR3, as DNA: TGTGCCAGCAGTTACTCGGGAGAGGCAAGTGAGCAGTTCTTC.

This clone appeared a single time. The gene calls are TRBV29-1 and TRBJ2-2, with TRBD2 matching over 8 bases. Germline V CDR1 and CDR2: SQVTM, ANQGSEA. This CDR3 is built from 14 residues. V shed 6 bases, J shed 2 bases, and the junction held 5 bases outside the gene matches. The CDR3 loop reads CSVVAGLNTGELFF. Here the CDR3 DNA reads TGCAGCGTCGTAGCGGGGTTAAACACCGGGGAGCTGTTTTTT.

The CDR3 nucleotides are TGTGCCAGCGTATCCCCCAGGGGGCGCTTAGATGAGCAGTTCTTC. Translated, it gives CASVSPRGRLDEQFF. The rearrangement links TRBV28 to TRBJ2-1; 8 bases align to TRBD1. V lost 8 bases, J lost 8 bases, and 14 bases stayed unmatched. Looked up from germline, CDR1 is MDHEN and CDR2 is SYDVKM. CDR3 length: 15 amino acids.

This clone was picked up one time. J is TRBJ1-1 and V is TRBV4-1, with a possible D match to TRBD1 (5 bases). This CDR3 contains 19 residues. Germline V lookup: CDR1 MGHRA, CDR2 YSYEKL. The ends were cut back, 4 bases at V and 0 bases at J, with 24 bases in the middle. This CDR3 reads CASSLKQGFGPPMNTEAFF. CDR3 DNA: TGCGCCAGCAGCCTCAAGCAGGGATTCGGGCCCCCGATGAACACTGAAGCTTTCTTT.

The V and J genes are TRBV19 and TRBJ2-7, with 8 bases lining up with TRBD1. Germline assignment: CDR1 LNHDA and CDR2 SQIVND (reference sequence). V was clipped by 5 bases and J by 4 bases; unmatched bases: 7. The CDR3 is 14 amino acids. CDR3 in amino acids: CASSGQGGVYEQYF. In DNA, the CDR3 is TGTGCCAGTAGTGGACAGGGTGGGGTGTACGAGCAGTACTTC.

J is TRBJ2-7 and V is TRBV7-2, with D perhaps being TRBD1 or TRBD2 (5 bases each). The CDR3 extends over 14 amino acids. V lost 5 bases and J 1 base, leaving 12 bases between the germline ends. In germline, CDR1 is SGHTA, CDR2 FQGNSA. The CDR3 spells CASSPEGESYEQYF. The CDR3 DNA follows: TGTGCCAGCAGCCCCGAAGGGGAGTCCTACGAGCAGTACTTC.

This clone was counted only a few times. The CDR3 bases are TGTGCCACCCCCGGGGGCGGGGAGCTGTTTTTT. Translating it yields CATPGGGELFF. This chain links TRBV11-2 with TRBJ2-2, with D possibly TRBD2 on 6 matching bases. V shed 10 bases and J shed 7 bases, with 10 bases lying between them. The CDR3 sequence is 11 residues long. Per the germline V gene, CDR1 is SGHAT and CDR2 is FQNNGV. The full variable domain, its missing parts supplied by reference TRBV11-2 and TRBJ2-2, is EAGVAQSPRYKIIEKRQSVAFWCNPISGHATLYWYQQILGQGPKLLIQFQNNGVVDDSQLPKDRFSAERLKGVDSTLKIQPAKLEDSAVYLCATPGGGELFFGEGSRLTVL.